The rows below give T cell receptor beta chains drawn from one sample of a study of OX40 agonist ivuxolimab in advanced cancers. Method: immunoSEQ multiplex PCR; TCRdb's copy keeps in-frame clones and lacks some. This table holds around 70,000 clones, about four fifths found once. This sample comprised CD4+ or CD8+ T cells sorted from blood, obtained in a trial of the OX40 agonist ivuxolimab. Receptors originate from an adult with an advanced solid tumor such as melanoma, head and neck, liver or kidney cancer. CDR3s include the opening cysteine and the closing phenylalanine or tryptophan. The order of the fields is D gene, J gene, V gene, clone size, CDR3 protein, CDR3 DNA. D genes are given only for firm matches. A clone size is listed for some rows: how often the clone was seen (once, few, many), or a class if it is expanded.

-	TRBJ2-5	TRBV30	few	CAWRRQETQYF	TGTGCCTGGAGAAGGCAAGAGACCCAGTACTTC
TRBD1	TRBJ2-7	TRBV9	-	CASSGGSGTGDYEQYF	TGTGCCAGCAGCGGGGGCTCGGGGACAGGGGACTACGAGCAGTACTTC
-	TRBJ1-2	TRBV27	-	CASSSLQGGGYTF	TGTGCCAGCAGTAGCTTACAGGGAGGTGGCTACACCTTC
-	TRBJ1-3	TRBV2	few	CAGSGDSGNTIYF	TGTGCCGGATCAGGGGATTCTGGAAACACCATATATTTT
-	TRBJ1-2	TRBV10-2	few	CASSETGRAGNYGYTF	TGCGCCAGCAGTGAGACTGGCAGGGCGGGGAACTATGGCTACACCTTC
-	TRBJ1-2	TRBV28	once	CASSLVGGAPNYGYTF	TGTGCCAGCAGTTTAGTAGGCGGGGCCCCTAACTATGGCTACACCTTC
-	TRBJ2-5	TRBV6-1	-	CASSPSGAETQYF	TGTGCCAGCAGTCCCAGCGGCGCTGAGACCCAGTACTTC
TRBD1	TRBJ2-3	TRBV10-1	-	CASRDRGTDTQYF	TGCGCCAGCAGGGACAGGGGAACAGATACGCAGTATTTT
-	TRBJ1-5	TRBV5-6	few	CASSSRDRSSNQPQHF	TGTGCCAGCAGCTCAAGGGACCGTTCTAGCAATCAGCCCCAGCATTTT
TRBD1	TRBJ1-2	TRBV5-1	-	CASSFLNTGALLGANYGYTF	TGCGCCAGCAGCTTCCTGAACACAGGGGCCCTGCTTGGGGCCAACTATGGCTACACCTTC